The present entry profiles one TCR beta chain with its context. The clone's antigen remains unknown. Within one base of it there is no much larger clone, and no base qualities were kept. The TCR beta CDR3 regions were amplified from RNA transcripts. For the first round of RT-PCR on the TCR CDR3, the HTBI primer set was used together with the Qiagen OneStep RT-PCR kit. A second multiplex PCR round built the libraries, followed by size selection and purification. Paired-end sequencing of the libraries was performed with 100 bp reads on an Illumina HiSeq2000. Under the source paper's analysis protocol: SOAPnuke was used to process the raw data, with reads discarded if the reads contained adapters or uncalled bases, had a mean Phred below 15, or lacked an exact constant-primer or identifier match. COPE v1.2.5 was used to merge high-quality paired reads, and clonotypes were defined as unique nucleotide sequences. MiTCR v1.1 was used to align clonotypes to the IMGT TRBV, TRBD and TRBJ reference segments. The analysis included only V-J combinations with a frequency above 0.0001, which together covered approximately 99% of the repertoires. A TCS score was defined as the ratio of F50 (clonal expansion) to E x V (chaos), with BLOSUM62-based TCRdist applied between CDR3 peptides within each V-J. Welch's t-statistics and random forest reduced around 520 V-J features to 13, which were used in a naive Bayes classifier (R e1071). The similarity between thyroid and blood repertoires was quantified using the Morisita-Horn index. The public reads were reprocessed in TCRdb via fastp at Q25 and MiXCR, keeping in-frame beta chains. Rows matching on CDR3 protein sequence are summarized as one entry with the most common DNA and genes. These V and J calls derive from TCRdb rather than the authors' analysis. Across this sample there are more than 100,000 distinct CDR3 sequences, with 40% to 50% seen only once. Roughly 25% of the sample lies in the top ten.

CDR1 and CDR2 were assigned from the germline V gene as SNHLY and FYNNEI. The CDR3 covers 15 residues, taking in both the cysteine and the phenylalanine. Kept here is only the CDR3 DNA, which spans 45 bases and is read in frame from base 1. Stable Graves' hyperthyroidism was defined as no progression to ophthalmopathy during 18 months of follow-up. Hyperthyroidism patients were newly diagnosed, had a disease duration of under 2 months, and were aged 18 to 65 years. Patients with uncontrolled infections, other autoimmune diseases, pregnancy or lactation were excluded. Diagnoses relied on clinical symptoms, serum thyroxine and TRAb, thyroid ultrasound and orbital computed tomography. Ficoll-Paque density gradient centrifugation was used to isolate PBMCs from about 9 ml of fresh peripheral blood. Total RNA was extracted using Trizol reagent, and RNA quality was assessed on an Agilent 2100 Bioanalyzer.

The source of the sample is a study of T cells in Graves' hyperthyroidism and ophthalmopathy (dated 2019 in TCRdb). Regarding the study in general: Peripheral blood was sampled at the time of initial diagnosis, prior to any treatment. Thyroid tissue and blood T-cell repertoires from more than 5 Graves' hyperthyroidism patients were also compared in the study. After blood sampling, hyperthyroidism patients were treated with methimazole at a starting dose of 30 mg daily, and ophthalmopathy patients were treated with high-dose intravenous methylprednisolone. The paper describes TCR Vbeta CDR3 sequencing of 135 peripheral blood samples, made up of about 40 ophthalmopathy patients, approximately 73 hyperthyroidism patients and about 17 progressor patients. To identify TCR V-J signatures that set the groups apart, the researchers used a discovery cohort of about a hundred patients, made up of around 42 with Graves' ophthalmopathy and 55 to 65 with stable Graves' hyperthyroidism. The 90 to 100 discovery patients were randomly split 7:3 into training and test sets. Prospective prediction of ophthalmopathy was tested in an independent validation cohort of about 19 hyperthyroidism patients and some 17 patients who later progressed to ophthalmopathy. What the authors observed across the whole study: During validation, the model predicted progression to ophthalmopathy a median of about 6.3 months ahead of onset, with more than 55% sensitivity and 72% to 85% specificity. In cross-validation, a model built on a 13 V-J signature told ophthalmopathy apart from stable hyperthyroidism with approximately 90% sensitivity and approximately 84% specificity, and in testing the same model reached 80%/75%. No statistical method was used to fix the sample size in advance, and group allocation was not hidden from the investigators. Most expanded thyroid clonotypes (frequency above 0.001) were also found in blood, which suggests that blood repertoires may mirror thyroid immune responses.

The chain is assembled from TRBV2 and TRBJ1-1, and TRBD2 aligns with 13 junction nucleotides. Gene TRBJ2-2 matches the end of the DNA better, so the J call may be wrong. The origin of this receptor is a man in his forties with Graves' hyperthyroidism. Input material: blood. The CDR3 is CASTGLAGQAGELFF. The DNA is TGTGCCAGCACGGGACTAGCGGGACAGGCCGGGGAGCTGTTTTTT.